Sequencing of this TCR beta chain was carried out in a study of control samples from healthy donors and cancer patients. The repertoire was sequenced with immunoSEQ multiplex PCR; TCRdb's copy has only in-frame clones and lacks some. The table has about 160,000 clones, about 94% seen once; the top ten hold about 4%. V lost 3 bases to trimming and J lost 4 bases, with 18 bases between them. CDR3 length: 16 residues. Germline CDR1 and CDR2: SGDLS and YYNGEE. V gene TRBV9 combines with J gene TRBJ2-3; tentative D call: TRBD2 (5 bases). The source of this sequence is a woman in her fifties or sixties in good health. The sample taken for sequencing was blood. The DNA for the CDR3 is TGTGCCAGCAGCGAATACGGTCGGGGTCGGGCAGATACGCAGTATTTT. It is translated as CASSEYGRGRADTQYF.